This TCR beta chain stems from a study of early T cells in non-severe SARS-CoV-2 infection (dated by TCRdb to the early 2020s). Turning to the overall study: Because TCR sequencing relied on bulk RNA taken from unsorted whole blood, pairing of alpha and beta chains was not possible.

Library preparation was by 5' RACE. TCRdb lists the instrument as NextSeq 500. Unique molecular identifiers were attached to individual cDNA molecules in the TCR library protocol so that sequencing error and PCR bias could be corrected. Both TCR alpha and beta chains were sequenced, and tight co-correlation was observed between alpha and beta sequence abundances in each sample. The study's processing was this. V gene, J gene and CDR3 annotation of TCR sequences was performed with Decombinator V4. Expanded TCRs were defined as changing significantly between any two time points under a Poisson model with p below 0.0001. TCR abundances were normalised to the total number of TCRs sequenced per sample and expressed as counts per million. TRAV1-2 paired with TRAJ12, TRAJ20 or TRAJ33 defined MAIT TCRs, while TRAV10 paired with TRAJ18 defined iNKT TCRs. A search of VDJdb, accessed on 1 November 2021, was run for TCRs annotated to CMV, EBV and SARS-CoV-2, with TCRs annotated for multiple antigens excluded. The public reads were reprocessed in TCRdb via fastp at Q25 and MiXCR, keeping in-frame beta chains. Each record represents a unique CDR3 protein, reported with the most common genes and DNA among its rows. The V and J calls reflect TCRdb's pipeline rather than the authors' work. In this sample the table shows 69,000 or so distinct CDR3 sequences, over 3.5% of which occur a single time. Around 3.4% of the sample comes from the top ten.

This clonotype was picked up many times. This clone's antigen is unknown. Base qualities were left out, and no much larger clone turns up one base away. Paper-wide results and their limitations: Matching against VDJdb was skewed toward anti-spike CD8 responses, likely underestimated virus-specific expansions, and missed private and CD4 specificities.

This was a case-control study nested in a cohort of healthcare workers in London, UK, who had nasopharyngeal swab PCR tests and blood samples taken every week. Healthcare workers were recruited between 23 and 31 March 2020, during the week of the UK lockdown, and were followed weekly for up to about 15 weeks. The V and J ends are trimmed by 5 bases and 7 bases, leaving 17 bases between them. The CDR3 spans 15 residues, from the cysteine through the phenylalanine. The kept DNA is CDR3 alone, 45 bases in frame from the first base. CDR1 and CDR2 were assigned from the germline V gene as SGHTA and FQGNSA.

Sequencing used whole blood, obtained at baseline. This TCR derives from an adult who was a healthcare worker with PCR-confirmed SARS-CoV-2 infection or an uninfected control (not recorded which). The donor label of this sample is uncertain. The chain was built from TRBV7-2 and TRBJ1-4; TRBD1 might be the D gene, on 6 matching bases. Read as DNA, the sequence is TGTGCCAGCAGCCCAGGCGGGGGCTTGGGTGAAAAACTGTTTTTT. Its coded protein is CASSPGGGLGEKLFF.